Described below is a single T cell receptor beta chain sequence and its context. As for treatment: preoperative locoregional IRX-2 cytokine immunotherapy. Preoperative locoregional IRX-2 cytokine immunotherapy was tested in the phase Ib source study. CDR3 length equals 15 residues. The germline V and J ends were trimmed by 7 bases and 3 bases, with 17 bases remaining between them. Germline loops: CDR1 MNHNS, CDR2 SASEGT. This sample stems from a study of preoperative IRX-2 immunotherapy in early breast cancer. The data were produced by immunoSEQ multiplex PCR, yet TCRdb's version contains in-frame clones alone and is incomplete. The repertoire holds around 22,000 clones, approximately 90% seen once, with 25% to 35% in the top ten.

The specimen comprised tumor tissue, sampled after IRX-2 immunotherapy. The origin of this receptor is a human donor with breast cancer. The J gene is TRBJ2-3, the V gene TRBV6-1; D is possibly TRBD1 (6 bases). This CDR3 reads CASMGALAGTDTQYF. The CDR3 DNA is TGTGCCAGCATGGGGGCGCTAGCTGGAACAGATACGCAGTATTTT.